This note documents a single T cell receptor beta chain sequence. This specimen belongs to a study of blood T cell repertoires in COVID-19. Assay used: immunoSEQ multiplex PCR; TCRdb lists only in-frame clones, some missing. The profile shows over 85,000 clones, around 87% of them singletons. Per germline, CDR1 SGHTA and CDR2 FQGTGA. The CDR3 is 16 amino acids. V shed 6 bases and J shed 4 bases, with 18 bases lying between them. J is TRBJ2-2 and V is TRBV7-3, with a weak D call TRBD2 (6 bases). Specimen: peripheral blood. The receptor comes from a human donor in a cohort sampled during active COVID-19. The CDR3 sequence is CASRDVLAEVTGELFF. The CDR3 nucleotides are TGTGCCAGCAGGGATGTGTTAGCGGAGGTCACCGGGGAGCTGTTTTTT.